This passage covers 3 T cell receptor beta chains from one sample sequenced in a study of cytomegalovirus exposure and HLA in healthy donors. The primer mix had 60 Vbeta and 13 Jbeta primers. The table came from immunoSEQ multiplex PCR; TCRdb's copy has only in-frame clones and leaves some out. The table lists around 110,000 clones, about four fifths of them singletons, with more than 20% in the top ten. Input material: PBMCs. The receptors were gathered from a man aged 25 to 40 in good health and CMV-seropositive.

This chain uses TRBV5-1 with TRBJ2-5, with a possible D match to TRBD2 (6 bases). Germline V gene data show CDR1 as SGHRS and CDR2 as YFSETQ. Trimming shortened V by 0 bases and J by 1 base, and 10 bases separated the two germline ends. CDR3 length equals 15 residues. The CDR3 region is CASSLAETSQETQYF. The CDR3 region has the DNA TGCGCCAGCAGCTTGGCCGAGACTAGCCAAGAGACCCAGTACTTC. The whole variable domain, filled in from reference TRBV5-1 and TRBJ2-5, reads KAGVTQTPRYLIKTRGQQVTLSCSPISGHRSVSWYQQTPGQGLQFLFEYFSETQRNKGNFPGRFSGRQFSNSRSEMNVSTLELGDSALYLCASSLAETSQETQYFGPGTRLLVL.

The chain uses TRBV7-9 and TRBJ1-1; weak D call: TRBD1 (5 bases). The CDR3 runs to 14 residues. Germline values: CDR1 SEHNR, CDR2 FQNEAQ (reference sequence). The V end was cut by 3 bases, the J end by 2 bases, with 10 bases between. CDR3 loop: CASSFHRPNTEAFF. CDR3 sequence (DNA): TGTGCCAGCAGCTTTCACAGGCCCAACACTGAAGCTTTCTTT.

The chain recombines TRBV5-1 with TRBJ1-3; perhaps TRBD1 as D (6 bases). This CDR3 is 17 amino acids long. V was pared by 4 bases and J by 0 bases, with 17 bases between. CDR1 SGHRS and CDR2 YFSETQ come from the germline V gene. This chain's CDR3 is CASSPGHRDYSGNTIYF. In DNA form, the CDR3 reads TGCGCCAGCAGCCCAGGACACAGGGACTACTCTGGAAACACCATATATTTT.